Presented here are 10 T cell receptor beta chains from one specimen sequenced in a study of CD8 T cells in ankylosing spondylitis. TCRdb redid the calling of the 5' RACE reads with MiXCR, one entry per CDR3 protein. The table includes about 39,000 distinct CDR3 sequences, under 13% detected once. Source material: blood, either unsorted or a sorted T cell fraction (not recorded which). The receptor set was obtained from a male donor with ankylosing spondylitis or in good health (not recorded which).

This clonotype has a count of ten or more. The chain couples TRBV12-3 or TRBV12-4 to TRBJ2-1; D gene unclear. The CDR3 is made up of 15 amino acids. With 6 bases removed from V and 4 bases from J, the gap between germline ends came to 16 bases. The CDR3 region has the DNA TGTGCCAGCAGCCCTGTCGCGGAAAATTACAATGAGCAGTTCTTC. Translating it yields CASSPVAENYNEQFF.

This clonotype has at least ten counts. The gene calls are TRBV25-1 and TRBJ2-5; a weak D match, TRBD1 (6 bases). CDR3 length: 12 amino acids. The germline V and J ends were trimmed by 8 bases and 2 bases, with 9 bases remaining between them. Germline V gene sequence: CDR1 MGHDK, CDR2 SYGVNS. The CDR3 reads CASRGHQETQYF. Written as DNA, the CDR3 is TGTGCCAGCCGGGGACATCAAGAGACCCAGTACTTC.

This clonotype was detected ten times or more. This chain uses TRBV29-1 with TRBJ2-7, with D uncertain. Trimming took 4 bases from V and 6 from J, leaving 16 bases between them. The CDR3 has 13 amino acids. Per germline, CDR1 SQVTM and CDR2 ANQGSEA. Written as DNA, the CDR3 is TGCAGCGTTGGAGGTGCGAATCTCGCCGAGCAGTACTTC. Encoded protein: CSVGGANLAEQYF.

This clonotype was detected many times. The chain combines TRBV20-1 with TRBJ2-7; D remains unclear. CDR3 length: 14 amino acids. Trimming removed 2 bases from V and 2 bases from J, with 13 bases in between. CDR1 and CDR2 from the germline V gene are DFQATT and SNEGSKA (reference sequence). As DNA, the CDR3 is TGCAGTGCTAGATCTGAGTATCAAACCTACGAGCAGTACTTC. This gives the protein CSARSEYQTYEQYF.

This clonotype appeared many times. This chain links TRBV29-1 with TRBJ2-7; a possible D gene is TRBD1 (6 bases). Germline values: CDR1 SQVTM, CDR2 ANQGSEA. The CDR3 has 16 amino acids. V lost 4 bases, J lost 7 bases, and 26 bases lay in between. The CDR3 sequence is CSVGPSPGQLLGEQYF. The CDR3 bases are TGCAGCGTTGGTCCCTCCCCGGGACAACTCCTTGGGGAGCAGTACTTC.

This clonotype was recorded at least ten times. This chain links TRBV20-1 with TRBJ1-1; D is uncertain. This CDR3 contains 13 residues. CDR1 and CDR2 from the germline V gene are DFQATT and SNEGSKA (reference sequence). Trimming took off 2 bases at V and 1 base at J, with 8 bases between the two ends. The CDR3 sequence: CSARRLQNTEAFF. The CDR3 DNA sequence: TGCAGTGCTAGAAGACTACAGAACACTGAAGCTTTCTTT.

This clonotype was counted at least ten times. This sequence joins TRBV5-8 and TRBJ2-3; no clear D. CDR1 and CDR2 from the germline V gene are SGHTS and YDEGEE. This CDR3 contains 12 residues. V lost 3 bases, J lost 6 bases, and 8 bases lay in between. CDR3 sequence: CASSYPWDTQYF. CDR3 DNA sequence: TGTGCCAGCAGCTACCCTTGGGATACGCAGTATTTT.

This chain links TRBV6-1 with TRBJ2-7; possible D gene TRBD2, 6 bases. The CDR3 totals 12 residues. Trimming left V 7 bases short and J 8 bases short, with 15 bases between. Germline V CDR1 and CDR2: MNHNS, SASEGT. The CDR3 nucleotides read TGTGCCAGCAACACGGGAGCAGGGAAGCAGTACTTC. Residues: CASNTGAGKQYF.

The rearrangement uses TRBV29-1 and TRBJ2-3, with 9 positions matching TRBD2. CDR1 is SQVTM and CDR2 is ANQGSEA in the germline V gene. The CDR3 spans 14 residues. V lost 5 bases, J lost 1 base, and 4 bases stayed unmatched. The CDR3 here is CSVQIAGGTDTQYF. CDR3 coding DNA: TGCAGCGTTCAGATAGCGGGAGGCACAGATACGCAGTATTTT.

This clonotype was detected many times. The rearrangement uses TRBV5-1 and TRBJ1-2; possibly TRBD1 for D (5 bases). Trimming removed 4 bases at V and 4 bases at J, with 11 bases between. Germline V lookup: CDR1 SGHRS, CDR2 YFSETQ. The CDR3 extends over 13 amino acids. CDR3 amino acids: CASSRSGAYGYTF. The DNA for the CDR3 is TGCGCCAGCAGCAGATCCGGGGCCTATGGCTACACCTTC.